This TCR beta chain stems from a study of regulatory T cells in long-lasting Graves disease. Overall study context: More than 5 years of antithyroid drugs with positive TSH receptor antibodies defined persistent Graves' disease.

This CDR3 spans 13 amino acids. The germline CDR1 and CDR2 sequences are SEHNR and FQNEAQ (reference sequence). V lost 5 bases to trimming and J lost 5 bases, with 12 bases between them. Time point: persistent/refractory GD, antithyroid drugs over 5 years with positive TRAb. PBMC-derived RNA was used for the TCR library. With iRepertoire HTBI primers and Arm-PCR of CDR3 regions, TCR beta libraries were built. Per the authors' pipeline: Throughout the samples, researchers identified fewer than 80 TRBV and more than twelve TRBJ segments. Each CDR3 protein gets one entry after TCRdb re-called the multiplex PCR reads with MiXCR. The V and J calls were not made by the authors but by TCRdb's processing. This table has 700,000 or so distinct CDR3 sequences, about 32% appearing once.

V usage is TRBV7-9 and J usage is TRBJ2-5; D possibly uses TRBD1 or TRBD2 (6 bases each). The receptor comes from a female donor with Graves disease. This sample comprised peripheral blood mononuclear cells (PBMCs), obtained when the disease was refractory, from a patient treated with antithyroid drugs. For the CDR3, the DNA is TGTGCCAGCAGCCCCCTAGGGGGGGAGACCCAGTACTTC. The encoded protein is CASSPLGGETQYF.